This TCR beta chain was recorded in a study of CD8 T cells in Susac syndrome. This clonotype was counted between two and nine times. Diagnostic criteria for definite or probable disease, in their recently defined form, were met by the patients with Susac syndrome. It was negative isolation that provided the CD8+ and CD4+ T cells, whereas TEMRA cells were enriched by FACS. The length of the CDR3 is 13 residues. Trimming removed 2 bases at V and 2 bases at J, with 5 bases between. CDR1 and CDR2 (germline): MNHEY, SMNVEV (reference sequence). Random hexamers primed reverse transcription of about 0.45 to 1 ug RNA. The immunoSEQ assay covered 54 Vbeta and 13 Jbeta segments for CDR3. TCRdb passed the immunoSEQ multiplex PCR reads through MiXCR, listing each CDR3 protein once. Among approximately 190,000 distinct CDR3 sequences listed, about 91% were seen once.

The TCR originated in a human donor with Susac syndrome. Sequencing was performed on CD4+ T cells from PBMCs. The chain links TRBV27 to TRBJ2-3; D ambiguous. CDR3: CASSLLATDTQYF. The CDR3 DNA sequence: TGTGCCAGCAGTTTACTGGCCACAGATACGCAGTATTTT.